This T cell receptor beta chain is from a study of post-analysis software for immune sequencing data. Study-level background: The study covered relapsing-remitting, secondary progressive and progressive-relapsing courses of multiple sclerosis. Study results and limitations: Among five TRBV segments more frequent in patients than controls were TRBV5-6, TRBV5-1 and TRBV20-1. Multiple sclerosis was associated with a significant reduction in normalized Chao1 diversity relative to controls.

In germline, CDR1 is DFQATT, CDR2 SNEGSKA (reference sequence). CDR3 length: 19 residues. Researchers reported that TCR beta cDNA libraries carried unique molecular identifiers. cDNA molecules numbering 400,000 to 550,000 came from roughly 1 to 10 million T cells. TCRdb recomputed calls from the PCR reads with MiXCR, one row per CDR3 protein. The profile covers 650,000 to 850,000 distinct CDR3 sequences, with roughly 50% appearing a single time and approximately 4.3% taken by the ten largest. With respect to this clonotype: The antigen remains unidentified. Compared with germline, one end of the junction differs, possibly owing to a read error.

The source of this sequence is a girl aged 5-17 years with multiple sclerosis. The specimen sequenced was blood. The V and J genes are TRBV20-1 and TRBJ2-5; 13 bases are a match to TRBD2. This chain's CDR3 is CSARVLGWTSGGTQETQYF. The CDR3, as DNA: TGCAGTGCAAGAGTTCTGGGCTGGACTAGCGGGGGAACCCAAGAGACCCAGTACTTC.